This TCR beta chain was identified during a study of cytomegalovirus exposure and HLA in healthy donors. Whole-study context: Researchers previously reported finding roughly 120 million unique TCR beta sequences from 170 million or so T cells. Study results and limitations: Common viral pathogens (according to a later analysis) appeared linked to several of the most significant clusters. HLA alleles were associated with roughly 15,000 TCR beta sequences in a later analysis at 0.05 false discovery rate.

Concerning this clone: What it binds is unknown.

Researchers ran the PCR with 60 Vbeta and 13 Jbeta primers. Original handling: There were around 78 million unique TCR beta chains by a later count, and approximately 12 million of them were shared. Clones were read by immunoSEQ multiplex PCR, and TCRdb kept only the in-frame ones, dropping some. That table furnishes V, J and clone size, whereas the DNA furnished D and trimming. The data contain about 99,000 clones, around 82% of them singletons. This sequence originates from a middle-aged man in good health and CMV-seronegative. Input material: PBMCs.

The CDR3 loop reads CASSLGHTNTGELFF. The CDR3 DNA reads as TGTGCCAGCAGCTTGGGACACACCAACACCGGGGAGCTGTTTTTT. The chain joins TRBV5-4 to TRBJ2-2; D not resolved. V lost 0 bases and J 2 bases, leaving 8 bases between the germline ends. The CDR3 totals 15 residues. The germline CDR1 and CDR2 sequences are SGHNT and YYREEE (reference sequence). Combining the CDR3 with reference TRBV5-4 and TRBJ2-2 gives the whole variable domain ETGVTQSPTHLIKTRGQQVTLRCSSQSGHNTVSWYQQALGQGPQFIFQYYREEENGRGNFPPRFSGLQFPNYSSELNVNALELDDSALYLCASSLGHTNTGELFFGEGSRLTVL.